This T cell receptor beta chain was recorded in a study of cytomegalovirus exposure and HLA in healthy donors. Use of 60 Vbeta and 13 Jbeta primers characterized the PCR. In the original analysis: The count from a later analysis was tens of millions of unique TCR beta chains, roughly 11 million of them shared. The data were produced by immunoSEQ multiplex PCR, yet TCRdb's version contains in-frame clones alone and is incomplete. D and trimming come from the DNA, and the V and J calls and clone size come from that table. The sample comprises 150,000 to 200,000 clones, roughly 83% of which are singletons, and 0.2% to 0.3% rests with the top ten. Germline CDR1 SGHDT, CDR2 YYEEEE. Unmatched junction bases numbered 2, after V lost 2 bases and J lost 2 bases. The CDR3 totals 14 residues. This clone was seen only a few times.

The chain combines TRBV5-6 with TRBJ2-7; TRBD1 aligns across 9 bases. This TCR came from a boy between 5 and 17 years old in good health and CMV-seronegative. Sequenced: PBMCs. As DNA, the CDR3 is TGTGCCAGCAGCTTCGGGACAGGGCCCTACGAGCAGTACTTC. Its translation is CASSFGTGPYEQYF.